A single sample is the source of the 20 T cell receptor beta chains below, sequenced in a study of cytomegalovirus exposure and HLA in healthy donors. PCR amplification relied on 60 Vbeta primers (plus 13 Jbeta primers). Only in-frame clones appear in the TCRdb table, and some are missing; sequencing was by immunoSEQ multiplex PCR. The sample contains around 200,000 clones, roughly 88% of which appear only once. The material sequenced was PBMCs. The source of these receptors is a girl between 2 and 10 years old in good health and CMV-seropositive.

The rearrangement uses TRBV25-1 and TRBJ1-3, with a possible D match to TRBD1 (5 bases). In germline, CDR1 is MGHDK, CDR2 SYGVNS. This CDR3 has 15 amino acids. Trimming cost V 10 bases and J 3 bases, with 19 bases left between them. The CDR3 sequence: CATEPEGTYGNTIYF. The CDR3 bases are TGTGCCACTGAACCGGAGGGGACTTATGGAAACACCATATATTTT.

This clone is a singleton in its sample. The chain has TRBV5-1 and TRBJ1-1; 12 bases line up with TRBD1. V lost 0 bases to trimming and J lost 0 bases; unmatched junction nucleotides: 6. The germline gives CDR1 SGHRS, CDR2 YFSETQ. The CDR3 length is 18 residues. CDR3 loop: CASSLAWDRGLMNTEAFF. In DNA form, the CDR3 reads TGCGCCAGCAGCTTGGCGTGGGACAGGGGGCTAATGAACACTGAAGCTTTCTTT.

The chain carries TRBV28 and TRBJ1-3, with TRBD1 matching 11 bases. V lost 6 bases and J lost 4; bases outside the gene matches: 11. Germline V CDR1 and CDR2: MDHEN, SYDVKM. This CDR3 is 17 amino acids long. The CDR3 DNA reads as TGTGCCAGCAGCTGGACCCCGGGACAGGGGGACGGAAACACCATATATTTT. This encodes CASSWTPGQGDGNTIYF.

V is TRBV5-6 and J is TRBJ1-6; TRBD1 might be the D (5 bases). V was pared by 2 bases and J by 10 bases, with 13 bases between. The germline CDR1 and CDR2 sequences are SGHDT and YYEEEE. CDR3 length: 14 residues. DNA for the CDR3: TGTGCCAGCAGCTTAGAACGGGGGAGGTCACCCCTCCACTTT. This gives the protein CASSLERGRSPLHF.

The CDR3 region has the DNA TGTGCCAGCACATACAGGGGCGTTGGTCTAGCCAAAAACATTCAGTACTTC. This codes for CASTYRGVGLAKNIQYF. The V call is TRBV2, the J call TRBJ2-4; TRBD1 aligns across 7 bases. V gave up 7 bases and J gave up 0 bases; unmatched junction bases: 12. The CDR3 loop spans 17 amino acids. The germline gives CDR1 SNHLY, CDR2 FYNNEI.

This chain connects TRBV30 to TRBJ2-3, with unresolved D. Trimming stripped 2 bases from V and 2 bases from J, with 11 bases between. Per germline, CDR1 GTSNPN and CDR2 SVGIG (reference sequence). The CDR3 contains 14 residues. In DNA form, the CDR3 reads TGTGCCTGGAGTTCACGAGGTTTCACAGATACGCAGTATTTT. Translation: CAWSSRGFTDTQYF.

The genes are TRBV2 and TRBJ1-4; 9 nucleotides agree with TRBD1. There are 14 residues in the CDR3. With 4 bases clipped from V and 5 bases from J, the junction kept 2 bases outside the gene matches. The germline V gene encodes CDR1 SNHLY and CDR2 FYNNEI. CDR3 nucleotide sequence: TGTGCCAGCAGTGGGACAGGGGAAAATGAAAAACTGTTTTTT. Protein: CASSGTGENEKLFF. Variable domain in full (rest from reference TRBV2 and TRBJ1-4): EPEVTQTPSHQVTQMGQEVILRCVPISNHLYFYWYRQILGQKVEFLVSFYNNEISEKSEIFDDQFSVERPDGSNFTLKIRSTKLEDSAMYFCASSGTGENEKLFFGSGTQLSVL.

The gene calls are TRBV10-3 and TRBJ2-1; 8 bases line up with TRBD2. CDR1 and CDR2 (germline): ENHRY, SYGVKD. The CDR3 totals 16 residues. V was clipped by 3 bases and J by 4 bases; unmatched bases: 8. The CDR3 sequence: CAISDSGGHLYNEQFF. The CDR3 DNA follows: TGTGCCATCAGTGACAGCGGGGGCCATCTATACAATGAGCAGTTCTTC.

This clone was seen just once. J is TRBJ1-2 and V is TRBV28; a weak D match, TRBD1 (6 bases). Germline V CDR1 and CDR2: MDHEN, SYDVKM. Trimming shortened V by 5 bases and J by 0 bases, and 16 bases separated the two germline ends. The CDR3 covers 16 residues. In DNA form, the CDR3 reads TGTGCCAGCAGTCAAGGGGGAGCAGAAGCTAACTATGGCTACACCTTC. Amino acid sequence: CASSQGGAEANYGYTF.

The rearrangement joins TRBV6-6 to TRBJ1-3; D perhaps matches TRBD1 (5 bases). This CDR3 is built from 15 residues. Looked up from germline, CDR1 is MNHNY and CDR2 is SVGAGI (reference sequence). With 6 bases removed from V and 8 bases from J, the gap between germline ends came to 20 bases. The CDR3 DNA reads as TGTGCCAGCAGCCCAGGGCTCCGGGTAGGAGACACCATATATTTT. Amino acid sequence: CASSPGLRVGDTIYF.

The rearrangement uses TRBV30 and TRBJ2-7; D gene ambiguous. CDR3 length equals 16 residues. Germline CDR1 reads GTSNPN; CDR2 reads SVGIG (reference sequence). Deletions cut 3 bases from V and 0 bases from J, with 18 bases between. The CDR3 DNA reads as TGTGCCTGGAGCCCCCCCTTCCAGGTGGGCTCCTACGAGCAGTACTTC. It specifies CAWSPPFQVGSYEQYF.

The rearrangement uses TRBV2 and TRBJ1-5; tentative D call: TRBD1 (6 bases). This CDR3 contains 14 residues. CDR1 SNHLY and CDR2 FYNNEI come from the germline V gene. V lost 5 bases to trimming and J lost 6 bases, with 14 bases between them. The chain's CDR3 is CASSTGIGGQPQHF. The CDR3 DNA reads TGTGCCAGCAGTACAGGGATAGGGGGTCAGCCCCAGCATTTT.

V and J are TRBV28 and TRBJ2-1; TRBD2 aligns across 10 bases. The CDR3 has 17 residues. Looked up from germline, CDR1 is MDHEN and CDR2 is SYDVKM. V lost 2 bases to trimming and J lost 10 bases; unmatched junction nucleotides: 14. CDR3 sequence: CASSLPLGASGSLEQFF. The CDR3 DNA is TGTGCCAGCAGTTTACCCTTAGGGGCTAGCGGGAGCCTGGAGCAGTTCTTC.

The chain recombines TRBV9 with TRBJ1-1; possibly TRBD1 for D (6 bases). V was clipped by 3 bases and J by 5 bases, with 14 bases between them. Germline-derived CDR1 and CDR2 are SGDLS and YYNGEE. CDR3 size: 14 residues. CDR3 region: CASSGPTGLTEAFF. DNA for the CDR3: TGTGCCAGCAGCGGTCCAACAGGGCTGACTGAAGCTTTCTTT.

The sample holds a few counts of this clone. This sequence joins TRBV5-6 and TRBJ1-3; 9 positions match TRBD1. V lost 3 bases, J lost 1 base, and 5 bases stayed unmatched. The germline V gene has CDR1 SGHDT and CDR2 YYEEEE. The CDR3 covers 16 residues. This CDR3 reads CASSSTDRGSGNTIYF. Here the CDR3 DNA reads TGTGCCAGCAGCTCCACAGACAGGGGGTCTGGAAACACCATATATTTT.

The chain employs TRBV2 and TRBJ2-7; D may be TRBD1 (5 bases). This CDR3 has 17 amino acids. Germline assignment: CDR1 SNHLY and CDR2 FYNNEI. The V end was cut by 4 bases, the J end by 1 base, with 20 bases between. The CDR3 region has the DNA TGTGCCAGCAGTGCCTACGTGACAGCCGTGGTTTCCTACGAGCAGTACTTC. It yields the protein CASSAYVTAVVSYEQYF.

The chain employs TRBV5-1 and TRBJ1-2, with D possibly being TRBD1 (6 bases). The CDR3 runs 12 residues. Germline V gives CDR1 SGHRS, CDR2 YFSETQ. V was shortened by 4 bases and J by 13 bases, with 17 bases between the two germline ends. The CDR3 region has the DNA TGCGCCAGCAGCCAGGAGGGGGGGTCTTCCACCTTC. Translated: CASSQEGGSSTF.

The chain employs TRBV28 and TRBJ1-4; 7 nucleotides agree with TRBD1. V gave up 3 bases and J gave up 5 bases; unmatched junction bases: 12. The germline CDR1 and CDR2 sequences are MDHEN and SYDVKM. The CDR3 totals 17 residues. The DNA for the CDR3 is TGTGCCAGCAGTTTCGAAGCAGGGGGAGTAAACAATGAAAAACTGTTTTTT. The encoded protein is CASSFEAGGVNNEKLFF.

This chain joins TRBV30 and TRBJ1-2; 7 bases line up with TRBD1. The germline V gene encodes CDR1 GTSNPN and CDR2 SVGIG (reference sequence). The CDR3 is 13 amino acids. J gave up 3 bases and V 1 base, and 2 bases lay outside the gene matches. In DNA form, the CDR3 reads TGTGCCTGGAGTGGGGGGACAGACTATGGCTACACCTTC. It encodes CAWSGGTDYGYTF. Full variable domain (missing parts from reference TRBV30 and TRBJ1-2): SQTIHQWPATLVQPVGSPLSLECTVEGTSNPNLYWYRQAAGRGLQLLFYSVGIGQISSEVPQNLSASRPQDRQFILSSKKLLLSDSGFYLCAWSGGTDYGYTFGSGTRLTVV.

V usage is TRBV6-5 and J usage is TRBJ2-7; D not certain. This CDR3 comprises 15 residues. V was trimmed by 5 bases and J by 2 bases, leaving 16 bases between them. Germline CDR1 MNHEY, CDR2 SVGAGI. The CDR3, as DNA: TGTGCCAGCAGTACGACATCTGTGACAACCTACGAGCAGTACTTC. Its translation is CASSTTSVTTYEQYF.